Reported below is one T cell receptor (beta chain). Trimming cost V 5 bases and J 3 bases, with 10 bases left between them. The CDR3 extends over 13 amino acids. Germline V gene lookup returns CDR1 MNHEY and CDR2 SVGAGI. The sample originates from a study of beta chain features in type 1 diabetes. Expressed TCRB transcripts got sequenced, as all isolated RNA was reverse transcribed. Data came from immunoSEQ multiplex PCR; TCRdb stores just in-frame clones and leaves some out. Here the sample spans about 620,000 clones, about 14% being singletons. Sequencing used naive CD4+ T cells from blood. The chain is built from TRBV6-5 and TRBJ1-1; possible D gene TRBD1, 5 bases. The clonotype was recovered from a man aged 18 to 30 in good health. The CDR3 sequence is CASSPRVDTEAFF. The CDR3 DNA is TGTGCCAGCAGTCCCAGGGTGGACACTGAAGCTTTCTTT.